This T cell receptor beta chain was observed in a study of T cells in Graves' hyperthyroidism and ophthalmopathy. Any patient presenting with uncontrolled infection, other autoimmune disease, pregnancy or lactation was left out. Using more than 7.5 ml of fresh peripheral blood, PBMCs were prepared. Overall study results and limits: Most clonotypes expanded in the thyroid (above 0.001) were also present in blood.

Amplification of TCR beta CDR3 regions used RNA as the template. Using the HTBI primer set, a first-round RT-PCR was run on the TCR CDR3. TCRdb re-derived calls from the multiplex PCR reads in MiXCR, one entry per CDR3 protein. Here the sample spans under 250,000 distinct CDR3 sequences, about 15% being singletons. This clonotype was counted a few times. The antigen remains undetermined. This TCR was sampled from a man aged 45-60 years with Graves' hyperthyroidism. The sequencing sample was made of blood.

CDR3 sequence: CASSLGVSSGVGRAKNIQYF. For the CDR3, the DNA is TGTGCCAGCAGCTTAGGCGTATCTAGCGGGGTTGGGCGGGCCAAAAACATTCAGTACTTC. The rearrangement links TRBV7-2 to TRBJ2-4, with 9 bases matching TRBD2. The CDR3 totals 20 residues. Germline V CDR1 and CDR2: SGHTA, FQGNSA. The ends lost 1 base at V and 1 base at J; junction bases unmatched: 14.